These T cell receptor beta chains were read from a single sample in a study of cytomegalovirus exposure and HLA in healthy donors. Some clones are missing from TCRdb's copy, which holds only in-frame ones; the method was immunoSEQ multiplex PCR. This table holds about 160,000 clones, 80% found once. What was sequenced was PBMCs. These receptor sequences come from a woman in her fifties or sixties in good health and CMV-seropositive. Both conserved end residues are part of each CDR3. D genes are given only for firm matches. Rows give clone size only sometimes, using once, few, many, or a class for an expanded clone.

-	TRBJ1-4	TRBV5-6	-	CASSLFVEATNEKLFF	TGTGCCAGCAGCTTGTTCGTGGAGGCAACTAATGAAAAACTGTTTTTT
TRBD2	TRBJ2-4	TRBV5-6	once	CASSFPSGRGNIQYF	TGTGCCAGCAGCTTCCCAAGCGGGAGGGGAAACATTCAGTACTTC
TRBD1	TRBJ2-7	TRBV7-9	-	CASSGMTGQAYEQYF	TGTGCCAGCAGCGGAATGACAGGGCAAGCTTACGAGCAGTACTTC
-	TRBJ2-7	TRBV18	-	CASSPWRDLGEQYF	TGTGCCAGCTCACCTTGGAGGGACCTTGGGGAGCAGTACTTC
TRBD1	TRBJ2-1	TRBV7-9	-	CASSPPGQGYNEQFF	TGTGCCAGCAGTCCTCCGGGACAGGGTTACAATGAGCAGTTCTTC
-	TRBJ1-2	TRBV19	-	CASSDQGIYGYTF	TGTGCCAGTAGTGATCAGGGGATCTATGGCTACACCTTC
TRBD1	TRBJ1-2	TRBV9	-	CASSAGTGRHIGYTF	TGTGCCAGCAGCGCGGGGACAGGGAGGCATATTGGCTACACCTTC
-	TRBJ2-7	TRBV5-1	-	CASSKAASYEQYF	TGCGCCAGCAGCAAAGCGGCCTCCTACGAGCAGTACTTC
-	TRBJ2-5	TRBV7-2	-	CASSAPDRTGQQYF	TGTGCCAGCAGCGCCCCGGACCGAACAGGGCAACAGTACTTC
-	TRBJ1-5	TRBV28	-	CASTQGGSNQPQHF	TGTGCCAGCACCCAGGGAGGTAGCAATCAGCCCCAGCATTTT
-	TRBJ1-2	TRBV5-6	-	CASSLRRIYGYTF	TGTGCCAGCAGCTTGAGGCGGATCTATGGCTACACCTTC
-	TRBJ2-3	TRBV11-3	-	CASGKGSTDTQYF	TGTGCCAGTGGGAAGGGGAGCACAGATACGCAGTATTTT
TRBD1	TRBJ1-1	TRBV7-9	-	CAKDRAPTEAFF	TGTGCCAAGGACAGGGCTCCGACTGAAGCTTTCTTT
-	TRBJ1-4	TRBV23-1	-	CASSLGGFREKLFF	TGCGCCAGCAGTCTCGGGGGGTTCAGGGAAAAACTGTTTTTT
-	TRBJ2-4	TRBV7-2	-	CASSPTRGNIQYF	TGTGCCAGCAGCCCAACACGGGGAAACATTCAGTACTTC
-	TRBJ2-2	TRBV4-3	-	CASSQEVAGNRELFF	TGCGCCAGCAGCCAAGAGGTGGCAGGGAACAGGGAGCTGTTTTTT
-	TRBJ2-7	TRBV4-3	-	CASSQVRGTTYEQYF	TGCGCCAGCAGCCAAGTTCGGGGTACCACCTACGAGCAGTACTTC
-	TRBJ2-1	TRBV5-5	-	CASSLAFNEQFF	TGTGCCAGCAGCTTGGCTTTCAATGAGCAGTTCTTC
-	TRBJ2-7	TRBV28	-	CASSIPGGFSYEQYF	TGTGCCAGCAGTATCCCGGGGGGCTTCTCCTACGAGCAGTACTTC
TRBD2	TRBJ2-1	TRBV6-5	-	CASSYTTSGKGNEQFF	TGTGCCAGCAGTTACACTACTAGCGGGAAGGGCAATGAGCAGTTCTTC
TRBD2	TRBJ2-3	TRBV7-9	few	CASSLLAGGFTDTQYF	TGTGCCAGCAGCTTACTAGCGGGGGGCTTCACAGATACGCAGTATTTT
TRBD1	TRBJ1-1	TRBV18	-	CASSPLTGGNTEAFF	TGTGCCAGCTCACCACTTACAGGGGGGAACACTGAAGCTTTCTTT
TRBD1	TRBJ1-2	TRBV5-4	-	CASSRGQGASDYGYTF	TGTGCCAGCAGCCGAGGGCAGGGGGCATCGGACTATGGCTACACCTTC
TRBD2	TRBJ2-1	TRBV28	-	CASSVLSGGSYNEQFF	TGTGCCAGCAGTGTCCTTAGCGGGGGGTCCTACAATGAGCAGTTCTTC
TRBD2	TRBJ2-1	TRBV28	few	CASVLDGRSNEQFF	TGTGCCAGCGTGCTAGACGGGAGGAGTAATGAGCAGTTCTTC
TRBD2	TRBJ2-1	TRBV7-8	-	CASSHRTSGREEREQFF	TGTGCCAGCAGCCACCGGACTAGCGGGAGGGAGGAGAGGGAGCAGTTCTTC
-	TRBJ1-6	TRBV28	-	CASSLARAPLHF	TGTGCCAGCAGCTTAGCGAGGGCACCCCTCCACTTT
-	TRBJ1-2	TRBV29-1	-	CSVDVDRYYGYTF	TGCAGCGTTGATGTAGACAGATACTATGGCTACACCTTC
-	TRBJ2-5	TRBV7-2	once	CASSLGSSGVETQYF	TGTGCCAGCAGCTTAGGAAGCTCGGGAGTAGAGACCCAGTACTTC
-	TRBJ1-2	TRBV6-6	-	CASSNSNYGYTF	TGTGCCAGCAGTAACAGTAACTATGGCTACACCTTC
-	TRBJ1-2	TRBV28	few	CASSLPQVVNYGYTF	TGTGCCAGCAGTTTACCCCAGGTGGTTAACTATGGCTACACCTTC
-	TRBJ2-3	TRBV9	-	CASSAGGGPDTQYF	TGTGCCAGCAGCGCCGGAGGAGGTCCCGATACGCAGTATTTT
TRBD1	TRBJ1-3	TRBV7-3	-	CASSPSGQNGNTIYF	TGTGCCAGCAGCCCCTCGGGACAGAATGGAAACACCATATATTTT
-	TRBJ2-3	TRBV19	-	CASRSVSTDTQYF	TGTGCCAGTAGGTCCGTTTCCACAGATACGCAGTATTTT
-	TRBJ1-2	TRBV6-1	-	CASSAGTTNYGYTF	TGTGCCAGCAGTGCCGGGACAACTAACTATGGCTACACCTTC
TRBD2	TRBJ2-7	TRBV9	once	CASSVAGGGKYEQYF	TGTGCCAGCAGCGTAGCTGGCGGGGGGAAGTACGAGCAGTACTTC
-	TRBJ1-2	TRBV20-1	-	CSARDSYGYTF	TGCAGTGCGAGGGACTCTTATGGCTACACCTTC
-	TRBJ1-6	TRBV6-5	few	CASSQRDRLNSPLHF	TGTGCCAGCAGTCAAAGAGACAGACTCAATTCACCCCTCCACTTT
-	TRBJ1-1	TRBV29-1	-	CSVDRGDKLGTEAFF	TGCAGCGTTGACAGGGGAGATAAGTTGGGCACTGAAGCTTTCTTT
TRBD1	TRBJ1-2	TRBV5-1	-	CASGLVQGSGGYTF	TGCGCCAGCGGCTTGGTACAGGGGAGTGGGGGCTACACCTTC
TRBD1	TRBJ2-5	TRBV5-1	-	CASSAVGQGGETQYF	TGCGCCAGCAGCGCCGTGGGACAGGGGGGGGAGACCCAGTACTTC
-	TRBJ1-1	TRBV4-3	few	CASSQVSQGSTEAFF	TGCGCCAGCAGCCAAGTCTCACAGGGAAGTACTGAAGCTTTCTTT
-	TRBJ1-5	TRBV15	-	CATSTDLPQPQHF	TGTGCCACCAGCACAGACCTCCCTCAGCCCCAGCATTTT
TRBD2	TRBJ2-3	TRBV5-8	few	CASSLGAGDRSTDTQYF	TGTGCCAGCAGCTTGGGTGCGGGAGATCGTAGCACAGATACGCAGTATTTT
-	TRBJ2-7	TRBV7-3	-	CASRRDPHSYEQYF	TGTGCCAGCAGGCGGGACCCACACTCCTACGAGCAGTACTTC
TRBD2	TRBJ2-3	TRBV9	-	CASSVAAGAGTDTQYF	TGTGCCAGCAGCGTAGCTGCGGGAGCGGGCACAGATACGCAGTATTTT
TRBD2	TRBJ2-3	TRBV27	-	CASSFFPGTKTDTQYF	TGTGCCAGCAGTTTTTTCCCCGGGACTAAAACAGATACGCAGTATTTT
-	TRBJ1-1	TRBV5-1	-	CASSLRLGGNTEAFF	TGCGCCAGCAGCTTGCGTCTAGGGGGGAACACTGAAGCTTTCTTT
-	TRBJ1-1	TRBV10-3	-	CAISAGSRGEAFF	TGTGCCATCAGTGCCGGATCAAGAGGTGAAGCTTTCTTT
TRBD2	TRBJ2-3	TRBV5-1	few	CASSLPLAGDGTDTQYF	TGCGCCAGCAGCTTGCCTCTAGCGGGAGACGGAACAGATACGCAGTATTTT
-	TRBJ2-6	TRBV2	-	CASTGDRSGANVLTF	TGTGCCAGCACTGGAGATCGCTCTGGGGCCAACGTCCTGACTTTC
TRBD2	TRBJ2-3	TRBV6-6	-	CASSPPLAGSPDTQYF	TGTGCCAGCAGTCCCCCACTAGCGGGGTCCCCAGATACGCAGTATTTT
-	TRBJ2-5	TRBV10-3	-	CAISELAAGQETQYF	TGTGCCATCAGTGAGTTGGCGGCCGGCCAAGAGACCCAGTACTTC
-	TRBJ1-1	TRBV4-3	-	CASRPGVGGEAFF	TGCGCCAGCAGACCAGGGGTAGGCGGTGAAGCTTTCTTT
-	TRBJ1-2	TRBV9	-	CASSVAGWGLIF	TGTGCCAGCAGCGTAGCTGGTTGGGGACTAATCTTC
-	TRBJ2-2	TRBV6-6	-	CASSYSTRTGELFF	TGTGCCAGCAGTTACTCGACTCGAACCGGGGAGCTGTTTTTT
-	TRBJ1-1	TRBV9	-	CASSVAGQLGEAFF	TGTGCCAGCAGCGTAGCTGGACAATTGGGTGAAGCTTTCTTT
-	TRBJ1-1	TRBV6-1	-	CASSEAGTNTEAFF	TGTGCCAGCAGTGAAGCTGGCACCAACACTGAAGCTTTCTTT
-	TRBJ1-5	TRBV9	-	CASSRGGPGQPQHF	TGTGCCAGCAGCCGGGGAGGTCCGGGACAGCCCCAGCATTTT